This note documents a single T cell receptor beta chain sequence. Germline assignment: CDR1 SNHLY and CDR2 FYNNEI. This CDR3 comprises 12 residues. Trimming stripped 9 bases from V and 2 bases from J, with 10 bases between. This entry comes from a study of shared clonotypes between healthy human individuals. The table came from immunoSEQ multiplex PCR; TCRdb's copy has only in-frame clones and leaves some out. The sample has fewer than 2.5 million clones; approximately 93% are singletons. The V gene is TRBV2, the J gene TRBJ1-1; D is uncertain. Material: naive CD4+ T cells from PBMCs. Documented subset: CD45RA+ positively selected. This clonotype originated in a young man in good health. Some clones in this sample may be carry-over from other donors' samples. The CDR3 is CASDLGNTEAFF. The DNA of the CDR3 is TGTGCCAGTGACCTCGGAAACACTGAAGCTTTCTTT. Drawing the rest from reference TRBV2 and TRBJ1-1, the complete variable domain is EPEVTQTPSHQVTQMGQEVILRCVPISNHLYFYWYRQILGQKVEFLVSFYNNEISEKSEIFDDQFSVERPDGSNFTLKIRSTKLEDSAMYFCASDLGNTEAFFGQGTRLTVV.